This TCR beta chain was captured by sequencing in a study of CD8 T cells in Susac syndrome. The CDR3 runs to 17 residues. The germline V gene encodes CDR1 KGHSH and CDR2 LQKENI. V lost 1 base and J lost 0; bases outside the gene matches: 3. The RNA, about 0.45 to 1 ug, was put through reverse transcription using random hexamers. From the immunoSEQ multiplex PCR reads, TCRdb called clonotypes with MiXCR, one entry per CDR3 protein. The repertoire holds some 260,000 distinct CDR3 sequences, with just under 95% as singletons. The TCR was taken from a human donor with multiple sclerosis. The sequenced sample was CD4+ T cells from PBMCs. This chain links TRBV18 with TRBJ2-6; 7 bases line up with TRBD1. CDR3 region: CASSPRGQHSGANVLTF. CDR3 sequence (DNA): TGTGCCAGCTCACCACGGGGACAGCACTCTGGGGCCAACGTCCTGACTTTC.